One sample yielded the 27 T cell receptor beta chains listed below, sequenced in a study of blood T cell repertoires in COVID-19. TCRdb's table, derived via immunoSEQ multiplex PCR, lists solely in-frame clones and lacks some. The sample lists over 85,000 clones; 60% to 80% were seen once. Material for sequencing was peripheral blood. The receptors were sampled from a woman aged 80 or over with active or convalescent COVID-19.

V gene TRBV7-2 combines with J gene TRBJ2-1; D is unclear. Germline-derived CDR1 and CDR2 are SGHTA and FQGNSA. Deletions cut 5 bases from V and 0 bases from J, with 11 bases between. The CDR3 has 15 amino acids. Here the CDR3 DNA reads TGTGCCAGCAGCCCCGGCCACTACTCCTACAATGAGCAGTTCTTC. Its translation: CASSPGHYSYNEQFF.

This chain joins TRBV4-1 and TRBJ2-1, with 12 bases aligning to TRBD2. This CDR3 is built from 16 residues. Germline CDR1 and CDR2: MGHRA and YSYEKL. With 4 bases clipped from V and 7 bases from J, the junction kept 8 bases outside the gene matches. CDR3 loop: CASSPRHTSGGNEQFF. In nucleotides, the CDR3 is TGCGCCAGCAGCCCACGTCATACTAGCGGGGGGAATGAGCAGTTCTTC.

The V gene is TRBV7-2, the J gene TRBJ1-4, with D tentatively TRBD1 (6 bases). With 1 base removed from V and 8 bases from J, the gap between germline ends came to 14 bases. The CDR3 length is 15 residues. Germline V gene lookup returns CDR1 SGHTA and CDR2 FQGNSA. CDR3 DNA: TGTGCCAGCAGCTTAGTTAGGGGGTTGGTCGAAAAACTGTTTTTT. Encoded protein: CASSLVRGLVEKLFF.

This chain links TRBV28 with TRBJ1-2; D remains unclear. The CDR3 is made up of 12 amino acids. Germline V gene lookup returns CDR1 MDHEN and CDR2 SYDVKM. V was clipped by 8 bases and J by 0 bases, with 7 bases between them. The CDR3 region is CASRIANYGYTF. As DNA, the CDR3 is TGTGCCAGCCGAATAGCTAACTATGGCTACACCTTC.

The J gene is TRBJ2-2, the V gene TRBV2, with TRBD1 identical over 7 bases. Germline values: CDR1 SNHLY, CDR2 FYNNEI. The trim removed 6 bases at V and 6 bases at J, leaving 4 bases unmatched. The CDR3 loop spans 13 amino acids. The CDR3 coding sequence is TGTGCCAGCAGGGATCAGGGGGCCGGGGAGCTGTTTTTT. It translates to CASRDQGAGELFF.

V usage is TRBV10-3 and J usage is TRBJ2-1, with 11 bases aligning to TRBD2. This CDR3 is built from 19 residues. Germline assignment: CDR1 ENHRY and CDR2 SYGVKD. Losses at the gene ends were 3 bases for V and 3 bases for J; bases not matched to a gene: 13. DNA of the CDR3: TGTGCCATCAGTGATACTAGCGGGAGTTTCGGTAAAGTCTACAATGAGCAGTTCTTC. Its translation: CAISDTSGSFGKVYNEQFF.

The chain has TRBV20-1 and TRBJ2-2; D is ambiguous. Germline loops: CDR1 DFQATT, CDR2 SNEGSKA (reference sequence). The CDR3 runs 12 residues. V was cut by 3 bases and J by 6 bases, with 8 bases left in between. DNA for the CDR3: TGCAGTGCTAGTCGGAGCGCCGGGGAGCTGTTTTTT. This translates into CSASRSAGELFF.

CDR3 DNA: TGCGCCAGCAGCCAAGCTGTGACAGATGAATATAATTCACCCCTCCACTTT. Its protein product is CASSQAVTDEYNSPLHF. This sequence joins TRBV4-3 and TRBJ1-6, with D possibly being TRBD1 (5 bases). The ends were cut back, 1 base at V and 4 bases at J, with 14 bases in the middle. Germline loops: CDR1 LGHNA, CDR2 YSLEER. The CDR3 has 17 residues.

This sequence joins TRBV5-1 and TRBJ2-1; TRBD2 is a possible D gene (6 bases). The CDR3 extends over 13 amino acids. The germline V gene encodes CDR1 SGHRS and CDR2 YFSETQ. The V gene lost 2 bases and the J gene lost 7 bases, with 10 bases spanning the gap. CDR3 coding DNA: TGCGCCAGCAGCTTTGGCGGGATGAATGAGCAGTTCTTC. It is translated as CASSFGGMNEQFF.

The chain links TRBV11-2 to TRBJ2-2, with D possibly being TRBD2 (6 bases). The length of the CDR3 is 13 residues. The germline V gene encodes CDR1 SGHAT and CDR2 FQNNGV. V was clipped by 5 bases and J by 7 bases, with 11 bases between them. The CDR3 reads CASSPRLGGELFF. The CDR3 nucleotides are TGTGCCAGCAGCCCGCGACTAGGCGGGGAGCTGTTTTTT.

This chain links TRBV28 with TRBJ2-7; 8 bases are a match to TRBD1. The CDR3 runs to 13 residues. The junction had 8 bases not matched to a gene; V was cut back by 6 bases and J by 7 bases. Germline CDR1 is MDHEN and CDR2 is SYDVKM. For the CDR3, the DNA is TGTGCCAGCAGCATCAGGGGGCGCGATGAGCAGTACTTC. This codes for CASSIRGRDEQYF.

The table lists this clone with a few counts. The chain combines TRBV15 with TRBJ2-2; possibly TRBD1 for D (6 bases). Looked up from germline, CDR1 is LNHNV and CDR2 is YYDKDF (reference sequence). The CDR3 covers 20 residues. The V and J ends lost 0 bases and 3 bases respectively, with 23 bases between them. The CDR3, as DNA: TGTGCCACCAGCAGAGATAGGGGTCTACTCGGGACAACGGACACCGGGGAGCTGTTTTTT. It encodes CATSRDRGLLGTTDTGELFF.

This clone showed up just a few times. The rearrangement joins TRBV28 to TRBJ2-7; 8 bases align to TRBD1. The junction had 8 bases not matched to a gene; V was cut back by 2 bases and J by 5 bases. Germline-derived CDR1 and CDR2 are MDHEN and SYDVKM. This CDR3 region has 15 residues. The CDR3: CASSLRGTGFNEQYF. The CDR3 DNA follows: TGTGCCAGCAGTTTAAGAGGGACAGGTTTTAACGAGCAGTACTTC.

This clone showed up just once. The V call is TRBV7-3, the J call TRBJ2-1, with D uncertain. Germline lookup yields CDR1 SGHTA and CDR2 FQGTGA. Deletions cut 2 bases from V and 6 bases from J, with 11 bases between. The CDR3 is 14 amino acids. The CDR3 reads CASSLSGPVNEQFF. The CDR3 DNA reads TGTGCCAGCAGCTTATCCGGTCCGGTCAATGAGCAGTTCTTC.

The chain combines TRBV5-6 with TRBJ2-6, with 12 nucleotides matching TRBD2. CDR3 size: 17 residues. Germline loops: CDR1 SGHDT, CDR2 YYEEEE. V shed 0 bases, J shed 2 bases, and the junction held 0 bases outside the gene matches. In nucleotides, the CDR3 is TGTGCCAGCAGCTTGGCTAGCGGGAGGGCTGGGGCCAACGTCCTGACTTTC. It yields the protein CASSLASGRAGANVLTF. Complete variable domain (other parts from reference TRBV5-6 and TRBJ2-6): DAGVTQSPTHLIKTRGQQVTLRCSPKSGHDTVSWYQQALGQGPQFIFQYYEEEERQRGNFPDRFSGHQFPNYSSELNVNALLLGDSALYLCASSLASGRAGANVLTFGAGSRLTVL.

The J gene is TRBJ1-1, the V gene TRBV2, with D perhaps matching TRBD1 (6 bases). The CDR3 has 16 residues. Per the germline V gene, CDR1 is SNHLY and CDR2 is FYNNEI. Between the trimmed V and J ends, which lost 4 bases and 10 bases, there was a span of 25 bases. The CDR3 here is CASSAGAATNTFGAFF. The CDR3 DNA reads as TGTGCCAGCAGTGCAGGGGCGGCAACGAACACTTTTGGAGCTTTCTTT.

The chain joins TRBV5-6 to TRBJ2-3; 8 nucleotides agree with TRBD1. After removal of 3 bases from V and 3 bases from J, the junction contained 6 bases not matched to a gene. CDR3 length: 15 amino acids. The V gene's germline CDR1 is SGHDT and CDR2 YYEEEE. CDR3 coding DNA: TGTGCCAGCAGCTGGCAGGGGGCTGGTACAGATACGCAGTATTTT. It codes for CASSWQGAGTDTQYF.

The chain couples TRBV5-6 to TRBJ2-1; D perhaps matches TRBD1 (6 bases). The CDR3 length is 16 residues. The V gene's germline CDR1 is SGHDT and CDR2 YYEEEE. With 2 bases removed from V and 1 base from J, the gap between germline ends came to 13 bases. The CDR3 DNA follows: TGTGCCAGCAGCTTCCTACAGGGAAATTCCTACAATGAGCAGTTCTTC. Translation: CASSFLQGNSYNEQFF.

The CDR3 DNA reads TGTGCCAGCAGCTTAAGAGCGCCACCCCTCCACTTT. Residues: CASSLRAPPLHF. The rearrangement links TRBV7-2 to TRBJ1-6; D remains unclear. In germline, CDR1 is SGHTA, CDR2 FQGNSA. V lost 2 bases and J lost 11, with 7 bases in between. The length of the CDR3 is 12 residues.

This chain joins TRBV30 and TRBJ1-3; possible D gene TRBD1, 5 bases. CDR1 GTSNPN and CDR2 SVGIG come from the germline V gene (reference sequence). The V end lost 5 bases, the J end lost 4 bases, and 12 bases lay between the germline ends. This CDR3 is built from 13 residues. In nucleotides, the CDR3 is TGTGCCTGGGGGGCCGACAGAGGAAACACCATATATTTT. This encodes CAWGADRGNTIYF.

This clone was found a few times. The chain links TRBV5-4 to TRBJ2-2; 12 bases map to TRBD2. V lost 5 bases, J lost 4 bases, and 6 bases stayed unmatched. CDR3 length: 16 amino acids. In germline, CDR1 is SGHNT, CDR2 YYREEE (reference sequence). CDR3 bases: TGTGCCAGCAGTATACTAGCGGGAGGCGTCACCGGGGAGCTGTTTTTT. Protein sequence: CASSILAGGVTGELFF.

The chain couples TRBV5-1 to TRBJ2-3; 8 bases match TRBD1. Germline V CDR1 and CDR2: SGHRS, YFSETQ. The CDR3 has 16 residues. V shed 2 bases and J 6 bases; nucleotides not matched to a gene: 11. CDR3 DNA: TGCGCCAGCAGCTTCGGGACAGGCCCGCTTTTGGATACGCAGTATTTT. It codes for CASSFGTGPLLDTQYF.

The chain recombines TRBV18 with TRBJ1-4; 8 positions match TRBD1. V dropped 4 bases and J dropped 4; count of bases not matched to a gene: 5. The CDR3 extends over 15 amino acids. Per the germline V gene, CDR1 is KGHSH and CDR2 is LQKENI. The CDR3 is CASSRGQGLNEKLFF. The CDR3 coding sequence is TGTGCCAGCTCACGTGGACAGGGCCTTAATGAAAAACTGTTTTTT. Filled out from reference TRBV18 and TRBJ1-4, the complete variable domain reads NAGVMQNPRHLVRRRGQEARLRCSPMKGHSHVYWYRQLPEEGLKFMVYLQKENIIDESGMPKERFSAEFPKEGPSILRIQQVVRGDSAAYFCASSRGQGLNEKLFFGSGTQLSVL.

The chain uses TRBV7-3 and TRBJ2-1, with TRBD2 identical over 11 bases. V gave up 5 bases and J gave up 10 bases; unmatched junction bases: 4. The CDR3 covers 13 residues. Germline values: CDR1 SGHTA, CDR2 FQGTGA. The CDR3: CASSPRLAGEQFF. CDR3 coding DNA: TGTGCCAGCAGCCCAAGACTAGCGGGAGAGCAGTTCTTC.

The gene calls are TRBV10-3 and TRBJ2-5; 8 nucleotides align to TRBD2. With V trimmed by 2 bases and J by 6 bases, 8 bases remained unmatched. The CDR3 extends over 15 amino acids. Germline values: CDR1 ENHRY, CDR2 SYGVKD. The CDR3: CAISEGLAPGQTQYF. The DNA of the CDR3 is TGTGCCATCAGTGAGGGACTAGCTCCGGGGCAGACCCAGTACTTC.

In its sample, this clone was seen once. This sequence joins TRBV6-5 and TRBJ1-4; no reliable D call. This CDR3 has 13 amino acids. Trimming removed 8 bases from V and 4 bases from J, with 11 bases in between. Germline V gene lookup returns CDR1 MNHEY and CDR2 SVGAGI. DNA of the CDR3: TGTGCCAGCTCCCAAGACAATAATGAAAAACTGTTTTTT. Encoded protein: CASSQDNNEKLFF.

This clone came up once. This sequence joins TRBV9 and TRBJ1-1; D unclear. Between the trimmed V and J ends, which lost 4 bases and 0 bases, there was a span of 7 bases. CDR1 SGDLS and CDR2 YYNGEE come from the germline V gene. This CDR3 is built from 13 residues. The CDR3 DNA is TGTGCCAGCAGCAATATCGTGAACACTGAAGCTTTCTTT. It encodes CASSNIVNTEAFF.